Listed below are T cell receptor beta chains from one sample, sequenced in a study of shared clonotypes between healthy human individuals. The data were produced by immunoSEQ multiplex PCR, yet TCRdb's version contains in-frame clones alone and is incomplete. The sample consists of over a million clones, 75% to 80% of them appearing once. Material: memory CD4+ T cells from PBMCs. The receptors originated from a man between 18 and 29 years old in good health. Some clones in this sample may be carry-over from other donors' samples. Both conserved end residues are part of each CDR3. Each record gives: clone size, D gene, V gene, J gene, CDR3 DNA, CDR3 protein. A D gene is named only where the DNA matches it firmly. Clone size appears in some rows only: once, few, many, or a class for an expanded clone.

.	.	TRBV7-9	TRBJ2-1	TGTGCCAGCGGGGGTCGAGCTCGCCCCAATGAGCAGTTCTTC	CASGGRARPNEQFF
.	TRBD2	TRBV2	TRBJ2-7	TGTGCCAGCAGACCCGGACTAGCGGGAGAGGACGAGCAGTACTTC	CASRPGLAGEDEQYF
.	TRBD1	TRBV28	TRBJ1-4	TGTGCCAGCAGTGCAGGGGGGTTTGAAAAACTGTTTTTT	CASSAGGFEKLFF
.	.	TRBV7-9	TRBJ2-7	TGTGCCAGCAGCTACTCAGGGACCGAGCAGTACTTC	CASSYSGTEQYF
once	.	TRBV7-7	TRBJ2-5	TGTGCCAGCAGCCGGAACGACATTTCCGTCGAGACCCAGTACTTC	CASSRNDISVETQYF
.	TRBD2	TRBV19	TRBJ2-7	TGTGCCAGTGCGCGGGCTAGCGGGAGGGTAGAGCAGTACTTC	CASARASGRVEQYF
.	TRBD2	TRBV27	TRBJ2-3	TGTGCCACCATCCAGCGCGGGGGAGATACGCAGTATTTT	CATIQRGGDTQYF
.	.	TRBV28	TRBJ1-3	TGTGCCAGCAGATTAAGCCCAGAAAACACCATATATTTT	CASRLSPENTIYF
.	.	TRBV5-1	TRBJ1-2	TGCGCCAGCAGTAATACACAGGACGGGTATGGCTACACCTTC	CASSNTQDGYGYTF
.	.	TRBV5-4	TRBJ2-7	TGTGCCAGCAGCTCTCAAGGCGGGGAAGCCTACGAGCAGTACTTC	CASSSQGGEAYEQYF
few	TRBD1	TRBV18	TRBJ1-1	TGTGCCGGTCGACAGGGGACTGAAGCTTTCTTT	CAGRQGTEAFF
.	TRBD1	TRBV27	TRBJ1-2	TGTGCCAGCAGTTCGCCGGGACAGCTAAACTATGGCTACACCTTC	CASSSPGQLNYGYTF
.	.	TRBV2	TRBJ2-3	TGTGCCAGCAAGGAAACCACAGATACGCAGTATTTT	CASKETTDTQYF
.	.	TRBV28	TRBJ1-2	TGTGCCAGCAGACCGGGGAACTATGGCTACACCTTC	CASRPGNYGYTF
once	TRBD2	TRBV29-1	TRBJ2-1	TGCAGCGCCCGTTTAGCGGGAGGGAAGGGGAATGAGCAGTTCTTC	CSARLAGGKGNEQFF
.	.	TRBV9	TRBJ2-7	TGTGCCAGCAGCGTAGGGCCCGGGGGCCACTACGAGCAGTACTTC	CASSVGPGGHYEQYF
.	TRBD1	TRBV10-3	TRBJ1-2	TGTGCCCTAAGGGGACAGGGGGCGACGAACTATGGCTACACCTTC	CALRGQGATNYGYTF